This TCR beta chain was sequenced in a study of T cells in Graves' hyperthyroidism and ophthalmopathy. Only a few counts were recorded for this clonotype. The germline V and J ends were trimmed by 2 bases and 6 bases, with 15 bases remaining between them. From germline, CDR1 is SGDLS and CDR2 YYNGEE. The CDR3 loop spans 15 amino acids. It was roughly 10 ml of fresh peripheral blood that supplied the PBMCs. Amplified TCR beta CDR3 regions came from RNA transcripts. Using the HTBI primer set, a first-round RT-PCR was run on the TCR CDR3. Each CDR3 protein is one row after TCRdb ran MiXCR on the multiplex PCR reads. The sample carries about 770,000 distinct CDR3 sequences, 18% recorded once.

Sequencing input: blood. The V and J genes are TRBV9 and TRBJ2-1, with D maybe TRBD2 (5 bases). The sequence came from a woman aged 45-59 years with Graves' hyperthyroidism that later progressed to Graves' ophthalmopathy. CDR3 in amino acids: CASSVGLGPFNEQFF. As DNA, the CDR3 is TGTGCCAGCAGCGTTGGACTCGGGCCGTTCAATGAGCAGTTCTTC. Together with reference TRBV9 and TRBJ2-1, the CDR3 gives the full variable domain: DSGVTQTPKHLITATGQRVTLRCSPRSGDLSVYWYQQSLDQGLQFLIQYYNGEERAKGNILERFSAQQFPDLHSELNLSSLELGDSALYFCASSVGLGPFNEQFFGPGTRLTVL.